This T cell receptor beta chain is from a study of cytomegalovirus exposure and HLA in healthy donors. In the PCR, 60 Vbeta and 13 Jbeta primers were used. The repertoire was sequenced with immunoSEQ multiplex PCR; TCRdb's copy has only in-frame clones and lacks some. The data hold roughly 100,000 clones, with about two thirds observed a single time. A remark on this clone: The antigen remains undetermined.

The study's findings and limits: Other equally common chains were less clonally expanded than HLA-associated TCR beta chains, a later analysis showed. In a later analysis, the majority of CMV-associated beta chains seemingly showed HLA restriction. 150 or so TCR beta chains were listed as cytomegalovirus-associated.

The CDR3 totals 15 residues. In germline, CDR1 is SNHLY, CDR2 FYNNEI. The trim removed 6 bases at V and 4 bases at J, leaving 5 bases unmatched. This rearrangement joins TRBV2 to TRBJ1-6, with 8 bases aligning to TRBD1. Sequences were obtained from PBMCs. This sequence originates from a boy aged 5-17 years in good health and CMV-seronegative. The CDR3 is CASRGQGDYNSPLHF. The DNA of the CDR3 is TGTGCCAGCAGAGGACAGGGCGATTATAATTCACCCCTCCACTTT.